What follows are 13 T cell receptor beta chains derived from one specimen sequenced in a study of T cell responses to AZD1222 COVID-19 vaccine. Some clones are missing from TCRdb's copy, which holds only in-frame ones; the method was immunoSEQ multiplex PCR. The sample carries roughly 150,000 clones, roughly 92% recorded once. The sample in question was peripheral blood, obtained 28 days after the second AZD1222 dose. All receptors come from an adult who received the AZD1222 COVID-19 vaccine.

The chain links TRBV4-1 to TRBJ2-1; no reliable D call. V was trimmed by 3 bases and J by 1 base, leaving 16 bases between them. This CDR3 has 17 amino acids. Germline CDR1 and CDR2: MGHRA and YSYEKL. Here the CDR3 DNA reads TGCGCCAGCAGCCAGGCCCCCGCCGGTCTATCCTACAATGAGCAGTTCTTC. Its translation is CASSQAPAGLSYNEQFF.

The chain links TRBV5-4 to TRBJ2-5; D is ambiguous. V gave up 4 bases and J gave up 2 bases, with 18 bases separating them. The germline CDR1 and CDR2 sequences are SGHNT and YYREEE (reference sequence). CDR3 length: 16 residues. This CDR3 is CASSPLSPVGQETQYF. CDR3 coding DNA: TGTGCCAGCAGCCCCCTCTCCCCAGTCGGTCAAGAGACCCAGTACTTC.

J is TRBJ1-2 and V is TRBV7-2; no clear D. The CDR3 has 13 residues. In germline, CDR1 is SGHTA, CDR2 FQGNSA. The V end lost 3 bases, the J end lost 8 bases, and 13 bases lay between the germline ends. Here the CDR3 DNA reads TGTGCCAGCAGCTTTGGAGTGGGTAGCGGCTACACCTTC. Encoded protein: CASSFGVGSGYTF.

The rearrangement uses TRBV3-1 (or the pseudogene TRBV3-2) and TRBJ2-1; possible D gene TRBD2, 5 bases. This CDR3 contains 14 residues. The V end lost 0 bases, the J end lost 10 bases, and 13 bases lay between the germline ends. Per the germline V gene, CDR1 is LGHDT and CDR2 is YNNKEL (reference sequence). CDR3 nucleotides: TGTGCCAGCAGCCAAGAACCTAGCTCGAGGGAGCAGTTCTTC. Its protein product is CASSQEPSSREQFF.

The gene calls are TRBV12-3 or TRBV12-4 and TRBJ2-1; D call uncertain. The CDR3 runs 11 residues. Trimming cost V 6 bases and J 12 bases, with 12 bases left between them. Here the CDR3 DNA reads TGTGCCAGCAGGGATGTCGGCCCGCAGTTCTTC. Translation: CASRDVGPQFF.

V and J are TRBV24-1 and TRBJ2-1; D gene ambiguous. This CDR3 has 16 residues. The germline V and J ends were trimmed by 9 bases and 7 bases, with 24 bases remaining between them. CDR1 is KGHDR, CDR2 SFDVKD, per germline. The DNA of the CDR3 is TGTGCCACCTTGCAGGCGTCAGCGAATAGTAGGAATGAGCAGTTCTTC. It codes for CATLQASANSRNEQFF.

This chain joins TRBV27 and TRBJ1-5; D might be TRBD1 (5 bases). Trimming pared 8 bases from V and 3 bases from J, leaving 20 bases between. The CDR3 length is 16 residues. CDR1 is MNHEY, CDR2 SMNVEV, per germline (reference sequence). CDR3 nucleotides: TGTGCCAGCGGGAAAGTGGGCCAGGGACTCAATCAGCCCCAGCATTTT. It codes for CASGKVGQGLNQPQHF.

The V and J genes are TRBV18 and TRBJ1-3; D is perhaps TRBD1 (6 bases). The germline gives CDR1 KGHSH, CDR2 LQKENI. V was pared by 5 bases and J by 3 bases, with 14 bases between. This CDR3 has 15 amino acids. CDR3 nucleotide sequence: TGTGCCAGCTCAGCACAGGGAAATATTGGAAACACCATATATTTT. Translation: CASSAQGNIGNTIYF.

This clone was seen just once. V and J are TRBV11-3 and TRBJ2-1; unclear D gene. This CDR3 has 12 residues. V lost 2 bases, J lost 7 bases, and 6 bases lay in between. Germline V gene sequence: CDR1 SGHNT, CDR2 YENEEA. CDR3 in amino acids: CASSLYENEQFF. The CDR3 bases are TGTGCCAGCAGCTTATACGAGAATGAGCAGTTCTTC.

The genes are TRBV5-6 and TRBJ2-1; possible D gene TRBD2, 6 bases. Germline CDR1 reads SGHDT; CDR2 reads YYEEEE. V was trimmed by 4 bases and J by 13 bases, leaving 15 bases between them. The CDR3 totals 12 residues. The CDR3, as DNA: TGTGCCAGCAGCCTACGCCCCGGGACTCAGTTCTTC. Protein sequence: CASSLRPGTQFF.

CDR3 DNA: TGCGCCAGCAGCCAAGAAGGGGGCCAGCGCAACTATGGCTACACCTTC. Its translation is CASSQEGGQRNYGYTF. This rearrangement joins TRBV4-1 to TRBJ1-2; 7 bases match TRBD1. In germline, CDR1 is MGHRA, CDR2 YSYEKL. This CDR3 is built from 16 residues. The junction had 6 bases not matched to a gene; V was cut back by 0 bases and J by 2 bases.

This chain links TRBV15 with TRBJ2-1, with D possibly being TRBD1 (5 bases). The V and J ends lost 6 bases and 7 bases respectively, with 13 bases between them. The CDR3 is 13 amino acids. CDR1 LNHNV and CDR2 YYDKDF come from the germline V gene (reference sequence). The CDR3 here is CATSTGVWNEQFF. CDR3 DNA sequence: TGTGCCACCAGTACAGGAGTCTGGAATGAGCAGTTCTTC.

V is TRBV2 and J is TRBJ1-5; D is ambiguous. This CDR3 spans 16 amino acids. Germline CDR1 reads SNHLY; CDR2 reads FYNNEI. V shed 6 bases and J shed 4 bases, with 19 bases lying between them. The CDR3 protein is CASREMAGGSNQPQHF. CDR3 sequence (DNA): TGTGCCAGCAGGGAGATGGCGGGAGGTTCAAATCAGCCCCAGCATTTT. Full variable domain (rest looked up from reference TRBV2 and TRBJ1-5): EPEVTQTPSHQVTQMGQEVILRCVPISNHLYFYWYRQILGQKVEFLVSFYNNEISEKSEIFDDQFSVERPDGSNFTLKIRSTKLEDSAMYFCASREMAGGSNQPQHFGDGTRLSIL.